The TCR beta chain under discussion was sequenced for a study of OX40 agonist ivuxolimab in advanced cancers. Sequencing was performed with immunoSEQ multiplex PCR; in TCRdb, only in-frame clones are kept and a portion is missing. The sample consists of some 100,000 clones, roughly 84% of them appearing once. The CDR3 length is 14 residues. J was trimmed by 0 bases and V by 11 bases; bases with no gene match: 7. The germline V gene has CDR1 MNHEY and CDR2 SVGAGI. Findings and caveats of the study: Nonresponders, in some cases, also had low normalized T-cell clonal expansion.

To note about this clone: Its antigen remains unknown.

Here the sequenced sample was CD4+ or CD8+ T cells sorted from blood, taken in a trial of the OX40 agonist ivuxolimab. The sequence came from an adult with an advanced solid tumor such as melanoma, head and neck, liver or kidney cancer. The gene calls are TRBV6-5 and TRBJ1-3; 7 nucleotides agree with TRBD1. The DNA for the CDR3 is TGTGCCGTTGAGGACAGGTCCTCTGGAAACACCATATATTTT. Translation: CAVEDRSSGNTIYF.